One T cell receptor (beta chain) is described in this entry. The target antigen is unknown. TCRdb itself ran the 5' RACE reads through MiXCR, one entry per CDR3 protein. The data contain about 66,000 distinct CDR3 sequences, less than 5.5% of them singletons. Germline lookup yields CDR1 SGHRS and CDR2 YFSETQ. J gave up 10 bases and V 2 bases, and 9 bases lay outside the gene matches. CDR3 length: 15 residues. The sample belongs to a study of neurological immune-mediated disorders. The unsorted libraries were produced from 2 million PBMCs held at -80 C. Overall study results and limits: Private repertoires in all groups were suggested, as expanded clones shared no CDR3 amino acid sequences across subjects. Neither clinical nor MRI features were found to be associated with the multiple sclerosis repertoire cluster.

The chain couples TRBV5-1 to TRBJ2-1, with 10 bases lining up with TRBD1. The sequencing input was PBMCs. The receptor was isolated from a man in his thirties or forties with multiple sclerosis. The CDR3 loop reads CASSLTGTGAGEQFF. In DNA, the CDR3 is TGCGCCAGCAGCTTAACCGGGACAGGGGCAGGGGAGCAGTTCTTC.